This TCR beta chain was captured in a study of shared clonotypes between healthy human individuals. Study-level background: Donors had three CD4 naive, three CD4 memory, two CD8 naive and one CD8 memory plate apiece.

V was trimmed by 4 bases and J by 1 base, leaving 14 bases between them. The CDR3 runs 15 residues. Germline V gene data show CDR1 as LGHNA and CDR2 as YSLEER. General study findings and limits: Researchers sampled blood only, noting tissue repertoires likely differ. Among the subsets, naive ones generally showed larger estimated richness than memory ones.

The material for each subset, its genomic DNA, was split evenly across several immunoSEQ plates. Data came from immunoSEQ multiplex PCR; TCRdb stores just in-frame clones and leaves some out. Here the sample spans over 2 million clones, 90% to 95% being singletons. Notes on this clone: Its antigen is as yet unknown.

V is TRBV4-3 and J is TRBJ2-7; D uncertain. The sample consisted of naive CD4+ T cells sorted from blood. The subset was: CD45RA+ positively selected. This sequence originates from a man aged 18 to 29 in good health. The CDR3 spells CASSPLPTKSYEQYF. Here the CDR3 DNA reads TGCGCCAGCAGCCCCCTACCCACAAAGTCCTACGAGCAGTACTTC.